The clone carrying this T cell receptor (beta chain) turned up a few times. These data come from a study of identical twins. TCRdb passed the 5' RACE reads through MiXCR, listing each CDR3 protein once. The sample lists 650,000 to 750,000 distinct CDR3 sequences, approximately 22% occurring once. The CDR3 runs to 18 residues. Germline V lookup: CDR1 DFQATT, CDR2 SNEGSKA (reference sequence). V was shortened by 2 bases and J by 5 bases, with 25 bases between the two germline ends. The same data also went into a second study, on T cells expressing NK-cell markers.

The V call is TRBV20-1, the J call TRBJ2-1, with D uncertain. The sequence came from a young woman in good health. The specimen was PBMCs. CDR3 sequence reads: CSARRFGLSGPINNEQFF. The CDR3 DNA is TGCAGTGCTAGAAGATTTGGTCTTTCTGGACCTATAAACAATGAGCAGTTCTTC.